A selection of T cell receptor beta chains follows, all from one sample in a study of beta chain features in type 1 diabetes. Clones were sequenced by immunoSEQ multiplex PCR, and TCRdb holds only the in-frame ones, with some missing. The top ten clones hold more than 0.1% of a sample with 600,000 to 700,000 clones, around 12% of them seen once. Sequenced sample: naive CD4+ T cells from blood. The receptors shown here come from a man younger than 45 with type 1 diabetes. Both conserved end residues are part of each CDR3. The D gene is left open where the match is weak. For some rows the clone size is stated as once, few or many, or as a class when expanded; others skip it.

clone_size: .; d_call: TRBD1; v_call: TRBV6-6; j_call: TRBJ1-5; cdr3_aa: CASSPDRDNQPQHF; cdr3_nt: TGTGCCAGCAGCCCTGACAGGGACAATCAGCCCCAGCATTTT
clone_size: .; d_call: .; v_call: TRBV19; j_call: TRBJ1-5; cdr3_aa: CASSVAAYSNQPQHF; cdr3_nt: TGTGCCAGTAGTGTCGCAGCTTATAGCAATCAGCCCCAGCATTTT
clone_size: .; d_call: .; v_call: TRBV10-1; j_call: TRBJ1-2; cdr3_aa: CASSEPERDYGYTF; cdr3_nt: TGCGCCAGCAGTGAGCCTGAACGGGACTATGGCTACACCTTC
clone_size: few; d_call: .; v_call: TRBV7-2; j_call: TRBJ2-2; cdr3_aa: CASSLVRDSGELFF; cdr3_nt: TGTGCCAGCAGCTTAGTCCGGGATTCCGGGGAGCTGTTTTTT
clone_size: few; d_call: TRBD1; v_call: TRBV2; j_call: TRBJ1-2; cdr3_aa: CASSGQGDGYTF; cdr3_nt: TGTGCCAGCAGTGGACAGGGAGATGGCTACACCTTC
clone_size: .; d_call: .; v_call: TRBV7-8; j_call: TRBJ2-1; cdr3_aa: CASSLGGPSSYNEQFF; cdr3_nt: TGTGCCAGCAGCTTAGGGGGGCCTAGCTCCTACAATGAGCAGTTCTTC
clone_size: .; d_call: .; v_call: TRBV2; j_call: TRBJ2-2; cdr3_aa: CASRPGPQNTGELFF; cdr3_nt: TGTGCCAGCAGACCCGGGCCACAAAACACCGGGGAGCTGTTTTTT
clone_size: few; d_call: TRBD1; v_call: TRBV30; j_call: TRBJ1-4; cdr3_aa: CAWSVGTGLEKLFF; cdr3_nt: TGTGCCTGGAGTGTTGGGACAGGGCTTGAAAAACTGTTTTTT
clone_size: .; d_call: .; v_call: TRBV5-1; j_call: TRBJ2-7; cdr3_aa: CASSLGGTDTTYEQYF; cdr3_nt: TGCGCCAGCAGCTTGGGTGGGACCGATACTACATACGAGCAGTACTTC
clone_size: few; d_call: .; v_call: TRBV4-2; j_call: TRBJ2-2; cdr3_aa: CASSQEVSGELFF; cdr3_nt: TGTGCCAGCAGCCAAGAGGTTTCCGGGGAGCTGTTTTTT
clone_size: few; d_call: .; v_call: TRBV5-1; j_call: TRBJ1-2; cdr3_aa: CASSSSSESYTF; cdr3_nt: TGCGCCAGCAGCTCGTCGTCTGAAAGCTACACCTTC
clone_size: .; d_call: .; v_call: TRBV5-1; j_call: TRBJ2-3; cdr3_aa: CASSLSSPPDTQYF; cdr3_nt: TGCGCCAGCAGCTTGTCTTCTCCCCCAGATACGCAGTATTTT
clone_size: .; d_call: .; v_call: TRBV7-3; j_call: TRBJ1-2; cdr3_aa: CASSFNRNYGYTF; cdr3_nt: TGTGCCAGCAGCTTCAACAGAAACTATGGCTACACCTTC
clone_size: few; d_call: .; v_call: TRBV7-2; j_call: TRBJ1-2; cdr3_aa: CASSLARDNYGYTF; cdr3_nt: TGTGCCAGCAGCTTAGCCCGGGACAACTATGGCTACACCTTC
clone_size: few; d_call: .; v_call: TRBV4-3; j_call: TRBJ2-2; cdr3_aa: CASSQDSWTGELFF; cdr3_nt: TGCGCCAGCAGCCAAGACAGTTGGACCGGGGAGCTGTTTTTT
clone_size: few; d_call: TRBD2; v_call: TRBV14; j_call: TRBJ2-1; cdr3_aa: CASSQRTSGISSYNEQFF; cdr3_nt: TGTGCCAGCAGCCAGAGGACTAGCGGCATTAGCTCCTACAATGAGCAGTTCTTC
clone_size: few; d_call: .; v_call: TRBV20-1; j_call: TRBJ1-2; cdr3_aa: CSAGVYYGYTF; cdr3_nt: TGCAGTGCTGGAGTTTACTATGGCTACACCTTC
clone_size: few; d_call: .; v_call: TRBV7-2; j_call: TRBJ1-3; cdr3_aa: CASSLDSSGNTIYF; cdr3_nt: TGTGCCAGCAGCTTAGACAGCTCTGGAAACACCATATATTTT
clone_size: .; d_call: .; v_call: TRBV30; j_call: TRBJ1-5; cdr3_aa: CAWSVREGQPQHF; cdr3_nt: TGTGCCTGGAGCGTCAGGGAAGGTCAGCCCCAGCATTTT
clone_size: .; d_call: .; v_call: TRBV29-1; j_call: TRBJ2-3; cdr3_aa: CSVLLAGRTDTQYF; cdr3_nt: TGCAGCGTCCTGCTGGCGGGGAGAACAGATACGCAGTATTTT
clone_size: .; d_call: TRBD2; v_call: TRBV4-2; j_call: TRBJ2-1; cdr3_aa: CASSQSGGGYNEQFF; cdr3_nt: TGTGCCAGCAGCCAAAGCGGGGGGGGCTACAATGAGCAGTTCTTC
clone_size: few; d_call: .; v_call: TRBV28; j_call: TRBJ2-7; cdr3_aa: CASSLRRAGPYEQYF; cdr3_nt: TGTGCCAGCAGCCTACGGCGGGCCGGACCCTACGAGCAGTACTTC
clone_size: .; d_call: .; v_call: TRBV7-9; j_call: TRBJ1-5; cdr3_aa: CASSRWPDSNQPQHF; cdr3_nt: TGTGCCAGCAGCCGCTGGCCAGATAGCAATCAGCCCCAGCATTTT
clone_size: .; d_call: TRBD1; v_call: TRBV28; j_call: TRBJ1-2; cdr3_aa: CASSSPQGGFNYGYTF; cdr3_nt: TGTGCCAGCAGTTCCCCACAGGGGGGGTTTAACTATGGCTACACCTTC
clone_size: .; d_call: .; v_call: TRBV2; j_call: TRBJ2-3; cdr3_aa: CASRPLGSTDTQYF; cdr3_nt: TGTGCCAGCAGGCCCCTGGGGAGCACAGATACGCAGTATTTT
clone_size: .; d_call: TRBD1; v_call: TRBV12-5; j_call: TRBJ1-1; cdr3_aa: CASGLPGTGNTEAFF; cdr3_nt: TGTGCTAGTGGTTTGCCTGGGACAGGCAACACTGAAGCTTTCTTT
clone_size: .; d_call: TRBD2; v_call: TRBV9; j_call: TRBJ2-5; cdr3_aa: CASSGGLAGSETQYF; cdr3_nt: TGTGCCAGCAGCGGGGGACTAGCGGGGTCAGAGACCCAGTACTTC
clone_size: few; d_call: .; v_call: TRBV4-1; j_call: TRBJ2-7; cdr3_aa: CASSQDSGTFYEQYF; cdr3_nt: TGCGCCAGCAGCCAAGATTCTGGGACTTTCTACGAGCAGTACTTC
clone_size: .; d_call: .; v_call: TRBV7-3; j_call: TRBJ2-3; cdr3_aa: CASSLRQGNTDTQYF; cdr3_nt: TGTGCCAGCAGCTTAAGGCAGGGGAACACAGATACGCAGTATTTT
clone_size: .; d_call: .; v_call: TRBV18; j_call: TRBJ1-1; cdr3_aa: CASSQTVNTEAFF; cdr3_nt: TGTGCCAGCTCACAGACGGTGAACACTGAAGCTTTCTTT
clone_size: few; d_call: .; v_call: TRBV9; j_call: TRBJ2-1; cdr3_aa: CASSVAAVHGEQFF; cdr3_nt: TGTGCCAGCAGCGTTGCCGCGGTGCATGGTGAGCAGTTCTTC
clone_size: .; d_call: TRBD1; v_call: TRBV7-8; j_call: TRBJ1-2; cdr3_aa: CASSSTGTGYGYTF; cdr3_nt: TGTGCCAGCAGCAGCACCGGGACAGGCTATGGCTACACCTTC
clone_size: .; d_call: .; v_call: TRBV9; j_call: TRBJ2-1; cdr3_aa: CASSVGHINEQFF; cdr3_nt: TGTGCCAGCAGCGTAGGGCACATCAATGAGCAGTTCTTC
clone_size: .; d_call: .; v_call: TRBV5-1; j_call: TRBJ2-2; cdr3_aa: CASSLDLDSTLGELFF; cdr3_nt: TGCGCCAGCAGCTTGGATCTCGACAGTACCCTCGGGGAGCTGTTTTTT
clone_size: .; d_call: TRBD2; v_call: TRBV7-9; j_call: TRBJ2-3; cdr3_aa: CASSIGLGTDTQYF; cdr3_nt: TGTGCCAGCAGCATCGGACTAGGGACAGATACGCAGTATTTT
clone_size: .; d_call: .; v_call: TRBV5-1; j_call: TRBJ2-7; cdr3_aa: CASSEEAKQYF; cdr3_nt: TGCGCCAGCAGCGAGGAGGCAAAGCAGTACTTC
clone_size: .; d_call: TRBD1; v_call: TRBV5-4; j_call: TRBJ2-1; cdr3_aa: CASSSQGASYNEQFF; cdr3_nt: TGTGCCAGCAGCTCCCAGGGGGCCTCCTACAATGAGCAGTTCTTC
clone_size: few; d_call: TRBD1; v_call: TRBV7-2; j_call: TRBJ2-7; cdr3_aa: CASSLRTGVDYEQYF; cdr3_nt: TGTGCCAGCAGCCTTAGGACAGGAGTGGACTACGAGCAGTACTTC
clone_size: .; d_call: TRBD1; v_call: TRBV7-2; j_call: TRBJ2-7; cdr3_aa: CASSFRQGIDEQYF; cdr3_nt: TGTGCCAGCAGCTTTAGACAGGGAATAGACGAGCAGTACTTC
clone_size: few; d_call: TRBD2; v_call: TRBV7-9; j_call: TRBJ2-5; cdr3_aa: CASSPGLAGPGEETQYF; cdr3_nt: TGTGCCAGCAGCCCGGGACTAGCGGGGCCGGGAGAAGAGACCCAGTACTTC
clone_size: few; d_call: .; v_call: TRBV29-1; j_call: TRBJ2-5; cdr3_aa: CSVDAGRQETQYF; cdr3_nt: TGCAGCGTTGATGCAGGGAGGCAGGAGACCCAGTACTTC
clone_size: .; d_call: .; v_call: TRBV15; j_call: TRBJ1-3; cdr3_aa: CATTRDFGNTIYF; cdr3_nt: TGTGCCACCACTAGGGACTTCGGAAACACCATATATTTT
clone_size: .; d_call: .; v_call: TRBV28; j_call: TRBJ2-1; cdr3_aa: CASSLLGYNEQFF; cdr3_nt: TGTGCCAGCAGTTTATTGGGTTACAATGAGCAGTTCTTC
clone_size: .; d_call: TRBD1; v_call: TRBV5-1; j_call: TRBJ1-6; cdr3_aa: CASSTGTAGSPLHF; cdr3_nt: TGCGCCAGCAGTACCGGGACAGCAGGCTCACCCCTCCACTTT
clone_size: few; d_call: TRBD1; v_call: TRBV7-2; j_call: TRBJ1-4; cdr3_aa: CASSGRDRHTNNEKLFF; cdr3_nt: TGTGCCAGCAGCGGCCGGGACAGACACACAAATAATGAAAAACTGTTTTTT
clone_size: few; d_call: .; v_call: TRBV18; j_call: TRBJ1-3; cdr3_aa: CASSRNRRDQGSHTIYF; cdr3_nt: TGTGCCAGCTCACGAAATCGACGGGACCAGGGGTCCCACACCATATATTTT
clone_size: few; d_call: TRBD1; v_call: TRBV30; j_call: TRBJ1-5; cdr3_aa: CAWSPGQFNQPQHF; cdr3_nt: TGTGCCTGGAGCCCGGGACAGTTCAATCAGCCCCAGCATTTT
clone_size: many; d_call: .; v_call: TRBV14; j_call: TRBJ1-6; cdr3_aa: CASSLTGNSPLHF; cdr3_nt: TGTGCCAGCAGCCTTACAGGGAATTCACCCCTCCACTTT
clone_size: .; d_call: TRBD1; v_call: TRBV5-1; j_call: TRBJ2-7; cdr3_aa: CASSLPDRVGEQYF; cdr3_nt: TGCGCCAGCAGCTTACCCGACAGGGTGGGAGAGCAGTACTTC
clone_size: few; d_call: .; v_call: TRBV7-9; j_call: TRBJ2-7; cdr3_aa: CASSLGQGGYEQYF; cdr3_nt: TGTGCCAGCAGCTTAGGCCAGGGGGGATACGAGCAGTACTTC
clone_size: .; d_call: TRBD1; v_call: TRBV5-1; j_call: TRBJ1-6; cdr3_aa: CASSLGQGESSPLHF; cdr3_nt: TGCGCCAGCAGCTTGGGTCAGGGGGAGAGTTCACCCCTCCACTTT
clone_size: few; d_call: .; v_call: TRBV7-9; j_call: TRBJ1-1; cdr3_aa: CASSVGLSSNTEAFF; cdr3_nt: TGTGCCAGCAGCGTCGGACTCTCGTCGAACACTGAAGCTTTCTTT
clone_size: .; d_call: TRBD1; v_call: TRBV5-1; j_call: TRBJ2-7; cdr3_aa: CASSLNPTGGYEQYF; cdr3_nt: TGCGCCAGCAGCTTGAACCCGACAGGGGGCTACGAGCAGTACTTC
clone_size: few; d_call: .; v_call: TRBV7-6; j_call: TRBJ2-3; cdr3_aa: CASSLESRASTDTQYF; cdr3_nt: TGTGCCAGCAGCTTAGAGTCAAGGGCTAGCACAGATACGCAGTATTTT
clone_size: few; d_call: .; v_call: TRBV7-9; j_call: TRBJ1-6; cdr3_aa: CASRAANSPLHF; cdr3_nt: TGTGCCAGCAGGGCTGCGAATTCACCCCTCCACTTT
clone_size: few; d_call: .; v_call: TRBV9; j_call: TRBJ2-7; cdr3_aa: CASSPQGGVPPTYEQYF; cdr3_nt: TGTGCCAGCAGCCCCCAGGGGGGCGTTCCCCCTACCTACGAGCAGTACTTC
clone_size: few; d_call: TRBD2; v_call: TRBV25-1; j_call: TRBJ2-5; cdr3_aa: CASTGLAEETQYF; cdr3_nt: TGTGCCAGTACGGGACTAGCTGAAGAGACCCAGTACTTC
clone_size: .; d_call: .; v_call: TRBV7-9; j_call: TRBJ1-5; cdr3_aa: CASSPDRLDQPQHF; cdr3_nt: TGTGCCAGCAGCCCCGACAGGCTTGATCAGCCCCAGCATTTT
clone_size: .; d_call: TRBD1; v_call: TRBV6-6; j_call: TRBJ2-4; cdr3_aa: CASSYSGQGKNIQYF; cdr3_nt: TGTGCCAGCAGTTACTCTGGACAGGGGAAAAACATTCAGTACTTC